The 24 T cell receptor beta chains below come from one sample, sequenced in a study of T cell changes during pregnancy in multiple sclerosis. Libraries were prepared by immunoSEQ multiplex PCR; TCRdb keeps only in-frame clonotypes and omits some of them. The sample yields under 65,000 clones, about nine tenths seen once. The sequencing here drew on CD4+ T cells from peripheral blood mononuclear cells, taken after pregnancy. The origin of the receptors is a female donor in good health, enrolled as a control in a pregnancy study.

The chain joins TRBV30 to TRBJ2-1; 15 nucleotides line up with TRBD2. The V gene's germline CDR1 is GTSNPN and CDR2 SVGIG (reference sequence). V lost 2 bases and J lost 7; bases outside the gene matches: 9. CDR3 length equals 17 residues. CDR3 coding DNA: TGTGCCTGGAGTTCCGGGACTAGCGGGGGGATTGGGAATGAGCAGTTCTTC. Protein sequence: CAWSSGTSGGIGNEQFF.

J is TRBJ2-1 and V is TRBV7-9, with 15 nucleotides matching TRBD2. Germline trimming cut 5 bases from V and 7 bases from J; bases unmatched to any gene: 3. The CDR3 sequence is 15 residues long. CDR1 is SEHNR, CDR2 FQNEAQ, per germline (reference sequence). The CDR3 DNA is TGTGCCAGCAGCCCCGGACTAGCGGGAGGGAATGAGCAGTTCTTC. Translated, it gives CASSPGLAGGNEQFF. Together with reference TRBV7-9 and TRBJ2-1, the CDR3 gives the full variable domain: DTGVSQNPRHKITKRGQNVTFRCDPISEHNRLYWYRQTLGQGPEFLTYFQNEAQLEKSRLLSDRFSAERPKGSFSTLEIQRTEQGDSAMYLCASSPGLAGGNEQFFGPGTRLTVL.

This chain uses TRBV28 with TRBJ2-6; 8 nucleotides agree with TRBD1. There are 19 residues in the CDR3. The trim removed 4 bases at V and 3 bases at J, leaving 14 bases unmatched. CDR1 is MDHEN, CDR2 SYDVKM, per germline. CDR3 sequence: CASSSDRGLGWGGANVLTF. The CDR3, as DNA: TGTGCCAGCAGTTCCGACAGGGGTTTAGGTTGGGGTGGGGCCAACGTCCTGACTTTC.

The genes are TRBV27 and TRBJ1-6; D unclear. Germline V CDR1 and CDR2: MNHEY, SMNVEV (reference sequence). Trimming removed 2 bases from V and 0 bases from J, with 11 bases in between. The CDR3 has 17 residues. CDR3 sequence: CASSLEAGFSYNSPLHF. The CDR3 DNA reads as TGTGCCAGCAGTTTAGAGGCCGGGTTCTCCTATAATTCACCCCTCCACTTT.

V is TRBV19 and J is TRBJ2-5; D call uncertain. CDR1 LNHDA and CDR2 SQIVND come from the germline V gene (reference sequence). Trimming cost V 0 bases and J 6 bases, with 14 bases left between them. This CDR3 region has 15 residues. The CDR3 sequence is CASSIEAVRGKTQYF. The CDR3 DNA reads TGTGCCAGTAGTATAGAGGCGGTTCGCGGTAAGACCCAGTACTTC.

V is TRBV7-9 and J is TRBJ1-1; D remains unclear. This CDR3 contains 14 residues. V lost 1 base and J lost 11, with 17 bases in between. The germline gives CDR1 SEHNR, CDR2 FQNEAQ (reference sequence). The CDR3, as DNA: TGTGCCAGCAGCTTAGAAACCTTGATCCTCCGGGCTTTCTTT. Its protein is CASSLETLILRAFF.

The V gene is TRBV11-2, the J gene TRBJ2-1; 9 nucleotides agree with TRBD2. Germline CDR1 and CDR2: SGHAT and FQNNGV. The CDR3 runs to 13 residues. After removal of 5 bases from V and 13 bases from J, the junction contained 9 bases not matched to a gene. DNA of the CDR3: TGTGCCAGCAGCCCCGGGGGACTAGCCAGTCAGTTCTTC. This encodes CASSPGGLASQFF.

The chain's CDR3 is CASSLVNTEAFF. The CDR3 DNA reads as TGTGCCAGCAGTTTAGTGAACACTGAAGCTTTCTTT. This chain links TRBV6-6 with TRBJ1-1, with D unresolved. The CDR3 contains 12 residues. CDR1 and CDR2 (germline): MNHNY, SVGAGI (reference sequence). V was trimmed by 4 bases and J by 0 bases, leaving 3 bases between them.

The chain is built from TRBV30 and TRBJ1-2; D perhaps matches TRBD1 (6 bases). Germline V gives CDR1 GTSNPN, CDR2 SVGIG (reference sequence). V lost 1 base to trimming and J lost 4 bases, with 10 bases between them. This CDR3 spans 13 amino acids. In nucleotides, the CDR3 is TGTGCCTGGAGTGAAACAGGGCCCTATGGCTACACCTTC. Protein: CAWSETGPYGYTF.

The genes are TRBV25-1 and TRBJ2-3, with D possibly being TRBD1 (5 bases). Trimming removed 0 bases at V and 4 bases at J, with 8 bases between. The length of the CDR3 is 14 residues. The germline V gene encodes CDR1 MGHDK and CDR2 SYGVNS. CDR3 DNA sequence: TGTGCCAGCAGTGAATACAGGGCCGCAGATACGCAGTATTTT. Protein: CASSEYRAADTQYF.

V is TRBV6-6 and J is TRBJ1-5, with TRBD1 identical over 8 bases. Germline CDR1 and CDR2: MNHNY and SVGAGI (reference sequence). The V segment lost 6 bases and the J segment 7 bases; nucleotides outside the gene matches: 8. The CDR3 is made up of 14 amino acids. In DNA form, the CDR3 reads TGTGCCAGCAGGCATCAACAGGGGGACCAGCCCCAGCATTTT. It translates to CASRHQQGDQPQHF.

The J gene is TRBJ2-1, the V gene TRBV6-6; TRBD2 matches 11 bases. V lost 6 bases, J lost 6 bases, and 7 bases stayed unmatched. The germline V gene encodes CDR1 MNHNY and CDR2 SVGAGI (reference sequence). The CDR3 sequence is 15 residues long. CDR3 sequence: CASRALAGGFNEQFF. CDR3 sequence (DNA): TGTGCCAGCAGGGCCCTAGCGGGGGGTTTCAATGAGCAGTTCTTC.

The gene calls are TRBV5-1 and TRBJ1-1, with D possibly matching TRBD1 (5 bases). Trimming stripped 4 bases from V and 5 bases from J, with 18 bases between. The CDR3 runs 15 residues. Germline V gene sequence: CDR1 SGHRS, CDR2 YFSETQ. The CDR3 DNA reads as TGCGCCAGCAGCCCCAACAGAATAGGGGTAACTGAAGCTTTCTTT. Its protein is CASSPNRIGVTEAFF.

The rearrangement joins TRBV5-5 to TRBJ1-2; D gene uncertain. Germline V gives CDR1 SGHKS, CDR2 YYEKEE (reference sequence). Trimming removed 0 bases from V and 4 bases from J, with 10 bases in between. There are 14 residues in the CDR3. The CDR3 coding sequence is TGTGCCAGCAGCTTGGCTGTTTCCGTCTATGGCTACACCTTC. It translates to CASSLAVSVYGYTF.

The genes are TRBV11-2 and TRBJ2-3, with 10 nucleotides matching TRBD2. V lost 1 base and J lost 5; bases outside the gene matches: 6. The CDR3 runs 16 residues. From germline, CDR1 is SGHAT and CDR2 FQNNGV. CDR3 DNA sequence: TGTGCCAGCAGCTTAGGTAGCGGGAGGTACGGAGATACGCAGTATTTT. Protein: CASSLGSGRYGDTQYF. The full variable domain, its missing parts supplied by reference TRBV11-2 and TRBJ2-3, is EAGVAQSPRYKIIEKRQSVAFWCNPISGHATLYWYQQILGQGPKLLIQFQNNGVVDDSQLPKDRFSAERLKGVDSTLKIQPAKLEDSAVYLCASSLGSGRYGDTQYFGPGTRLTVL.

The chain is built from TRBV10-3 and TRBJ1-2, with D perhaps matching TRBD1 (5 bases). Germline V gene sequence: CDR1 ENHRY, CDR2 SYGVKD. Trimming left V 4 bases short and J 4 bases short, with 13 bases between. The CDR3 spans 14 residues. DNA for the CDR3: TGTGCCATCAGTGCTGTACAGGCGAGCTATGGCTACACCTTC. This translates into CAISAVQASYGYTF.

The chain uses TRBV5-5 and TRBJ2-1; TRBD1 agrees at 8 bases. The CDR3 covers 13 residues. V was clipped by 2 bases and J by 7 bases; unmatched bases: 2. Looked up from germline, CDR1 is SGHKS and CDR2 is YYEKEE (reference sequence). CDR3 sequence reads: CASSLNRGNEQFF. CDR3 nucleotide sequence: TGTGCCAGCAGCTTAAACAGGGGGAATGAGCAGTTCTTC.

The V call is TRBV2, the J call TRBJ2-1; 15 bases are a match to TRBD2. CDR1 is SNHLY, CDR2 FYNNEI, per germline. This CDR3 comprises 19 residues. Trimming cost V 6 bases and J 4 bases; bases outside gene matches: 13. CDR3 coding DNA: TGTGCCAGCAGCCCAAGGCGGACTAGCGGGGGGGGGATATACAATGAGCAGTTCTTC. Amino acids: CASSPRRTSGGGIYNEQFF.

The V and J genes are TRBV5-6 and TRBJ2-1; the match to TRBD1 covers 8 bases. This CDR3 region has 14 residues. V lost 3 bases, J lost 7 bases, and 6 bases stayed unmatched. The V gene's germline CDR1 is SGHDT and CDR2 YYEEEE. The CDR3 reads CASSWGQVGNEQFF. The CDR3 nucleotides read TGTGCCAGCAGCTGGGGACAGGTCGGGAATGAGCAGTTCTTC.

The chain combines TRBV6-1 with TRBJ2-1; D possibly corresponds to TRBD2 (5 bases). This CDR3 spans 13 amino acids. Germline assignment: CDR1 MNHNS and CDR2 SASEGT. V was pared by 2 bases and J by 12 bases, with 14 bases between. The CDR3 DNA is TGTGCCAGCAGTGAACCCCCCCTTCTAGCGCAGTTCTTC. Translated: CASSEPPLLAQFF.

This chain connects TRBV7-9 to TRBJ2-7; tentative D call: TRBD2 (6 bases). Germline values: CDR1 SEHNR, CDR2 FQNEAQ (reference sequence). This CDR3 has 15 amino acids. V shed 3 bases and J shed 2 bases, with 14 bases lying between them. The CDR3 spells CASSFLAGSAYEQYF. As DNA, the CDR3 is TGTGCCAGCAGCTTTCTGGCGGGATCCGCCTACGAGCAGTACTTC.

The chain carries TRBV5-1 and TRBJ2-3; no clear D gene. The V gene lost 0 bases and the J gene lost 2 bases, with 10 bases spanning the gap. Germline V gives CDR1 SGHRS, CDR2 YFSETQ. The CDR3 length is 15 residues. The DNA for the CDR3 is TGCGCCAGCAGCTTGGGGAGTCTGAACACAGATACGCAGTATTTT. Its protein product is CASSLGSLNTDTQYF.

V gene TRBV6-6 combines with J gene TRBJ2-1; 11 bases fit TRBD2. Germline lookup yields CDR1 MNHNY and CDR2 SVGAGI (reference sequence). This CDR3 spans 15 amino acids. The trim removed 2 bases at V and 10 bases at J, leaving 7 bases unmatched. For the CDR3, the DNA is TGTGCCAGCAGTTACATGACTAGCGGGAAAAGGGAGCAGTTCTTC. This encodes CASSYMTSGKREQFF.

This sequence joins TRBV6-4 and TRBJ2-3, with 7 bases identical to TRBD1. This CDR3 comprises 14 residues. Germline CDR1 MRHNA, CDR2 SNTAGT. The trim removed 5 bases at V and 2 bases at J, leaving 4 bases unmatched. CDR3 in amino acids: CASSRTGYTDTQYF. The CDR3 region has the DNA TGTGCCAGCAGTAGGACAGGATACACAGATACGCAGTATTTT.